The present T cell receptor beta chain was sequenced within a study of blood T cells in healthy people across ages. Between the trimmed V and J ends, which lost 1 base and 1 base, there was a span of 13 bases. Looked up from germline, CDR1 is DFQATT and CDR2 is SNEGSKA (reference sequence). CDR3 length equals 15 residues. Combining a sample-barcoded 5' primer with a J-beta primer mix, a second PCR ran for about 6 to 12 cycles. A tag from a template-switch adaptor with 12 random nucleotides marked each cDNA molecule. TCRdb ran MiXCR on the 5' RACE reads and lists one entry per CDR3 protein. The sample has over 950,000 distinct CDR3 sequences; roughly two fifths are singletons.

V and J are TRBV20-1 and TRBJ1-2; perhaps TRBD1 as D (5 bases). Sequenced sample: blood. This receptor was obtained from a man aged 18-30 years in good health. The CDR3 spells CSARAGGGDNYGYTF. For the CDR3, the DNA is TGCAGTGCTAGAGCGGGGGGGGGGGATAACTATGGCTACACCTTC.